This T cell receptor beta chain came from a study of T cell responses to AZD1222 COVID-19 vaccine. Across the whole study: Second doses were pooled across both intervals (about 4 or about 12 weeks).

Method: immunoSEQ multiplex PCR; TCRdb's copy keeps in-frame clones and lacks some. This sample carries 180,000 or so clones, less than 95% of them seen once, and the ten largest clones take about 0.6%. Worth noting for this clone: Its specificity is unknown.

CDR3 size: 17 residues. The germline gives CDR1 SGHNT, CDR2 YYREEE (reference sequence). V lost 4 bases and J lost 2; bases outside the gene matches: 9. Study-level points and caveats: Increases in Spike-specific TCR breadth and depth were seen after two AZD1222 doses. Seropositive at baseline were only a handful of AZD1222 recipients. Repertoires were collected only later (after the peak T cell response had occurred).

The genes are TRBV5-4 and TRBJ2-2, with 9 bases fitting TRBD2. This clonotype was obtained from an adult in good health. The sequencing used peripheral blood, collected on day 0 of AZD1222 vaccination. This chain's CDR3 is CASSPQRREGNTGELFF. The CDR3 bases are TGTGCCAGCAGCCCCCAGCGGCGGGAGGGTAACACCGGGGAGCTGTTTTTT.